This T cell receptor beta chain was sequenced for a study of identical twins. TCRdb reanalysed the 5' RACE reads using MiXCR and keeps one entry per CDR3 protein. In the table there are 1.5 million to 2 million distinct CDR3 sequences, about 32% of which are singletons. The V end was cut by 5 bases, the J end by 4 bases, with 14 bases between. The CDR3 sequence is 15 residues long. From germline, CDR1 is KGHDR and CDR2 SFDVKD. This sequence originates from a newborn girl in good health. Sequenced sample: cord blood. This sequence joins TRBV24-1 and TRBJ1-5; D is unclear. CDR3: CATSAAGNKNQPQHF. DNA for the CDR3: TGTGCCACCAGTGCTGCGGGCAATAAGAATCAGCCCCAGCATTTT.